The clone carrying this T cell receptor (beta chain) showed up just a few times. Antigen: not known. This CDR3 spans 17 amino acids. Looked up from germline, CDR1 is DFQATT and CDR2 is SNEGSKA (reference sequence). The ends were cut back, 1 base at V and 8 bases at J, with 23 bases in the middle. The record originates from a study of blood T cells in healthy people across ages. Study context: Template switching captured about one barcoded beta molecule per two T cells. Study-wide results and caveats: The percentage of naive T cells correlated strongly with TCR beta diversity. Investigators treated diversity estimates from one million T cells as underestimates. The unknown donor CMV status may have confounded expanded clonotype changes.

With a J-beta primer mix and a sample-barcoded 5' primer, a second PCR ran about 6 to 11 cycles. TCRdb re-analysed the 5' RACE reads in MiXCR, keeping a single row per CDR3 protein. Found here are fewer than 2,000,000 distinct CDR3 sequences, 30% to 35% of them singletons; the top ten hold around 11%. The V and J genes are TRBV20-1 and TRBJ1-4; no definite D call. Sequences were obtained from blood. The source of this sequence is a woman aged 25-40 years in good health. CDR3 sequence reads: CSARVYGLGNRNEKLFF. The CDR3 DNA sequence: TGCAGTGCTAGAGTCTACGGGTTGGGAAATCGGAACGAAAAACTGTTTTTT.